Below, one T cell receptor (beta chain) is given with its context. Next came a second PCR, run for roughly 6 to 11 cycles, which used a sample-barcoded 5' primer along with a J-beta primer mix. TCRdb re-called the 5' RACE reads through MiXCR, storing one row per CDR3 protein. The data show roughly 800,000 distinct CDR3 sequences, 55% to 70% seen once. There were at least 6 micrograms of total RNA extracted from every sample. This sample was included in a study of blood T cells in healthy people across ages. About the study: In model experiments, template switching was able to capture about one barcoded beta molecule for every two T cells that were present.

The CDR3 sequence is 10 residues long. Germline loops: CDR1 SNHLY, CDR2 FYNNEI. V shed 4 bases and J shed 4 bases, with 2 bases lying between them. The source of this sequence is a man younger than 40 in good health. What was sequenced was blood. The chain couples TRBV2 to TRBJ2-7, with unresolved D. The CDR3 DNA is TGTGCCAGCAGTGTTTACGAGCAGTACTTC. Its protein is CASSVYEQYF.